The rows below give T cell receptor beta chains drawn from one sample of a study of regulatory T cells in long-lasting Graves disease. Each CDR3 protein is one row after TCRdb ran MiXCR on the multiplex PCR reads. This repertoire shows about 620,000 distinct CDR3 sequences, around 17% found once; its top ten account for approximately 18%. The same data also went into a second study, on T cells in Graves' hyperthyroidism and ophthalmopathy.

This sample comprised peripheral blood mononuclear cells (PBMCs), obtained at new diagnosis, from a patient treated with antithyroid drugs. The source is a woman younger than 45 with Graves disease. CDR3s include the opening cysteine and the closing phenylalanine or tryptophan. The D gene is left open where the match is weak. Expanded clones get a size class; other rows say once, few or many, or leave the size out.

abundance	v_gene	j_gene	d_gene	CDR3aa	CDR3nt
NA	TRBV20-1	TRBJ2-5	TRBD1	CSAPGTAKETQYF	TGCAGTGCTCCCGGGACAGCCAAAGAGACCCAGTACTTC
many	TRBV5-1	TRBJ1-4	NA	CASSRAGFGEKLFF	TGCGCCAGCAGTCGGGCGGGATTTGGTGAAAAACTGTTTTTT
many	TRBV2	TRBJ1-4	TRBD1	CASSLQGAGGEKLFF	TGTGCCAGCAGTCTACAGGGGGCTGGAGGTGAAAAACTGTTTTTT
many	TRBV6-1	TRBJ2-1	NA	CASSPGQHPHEQFF	TGTGCCAGCAGTCCGGGACAACATCCCCATGAGCAGTTCTTC
NA	TRBV27	TRBJ1-5	TRBD1	CASSTPTGNSNQPQHF	TGTGCCAGCAGTACTCCGACAGGGAATAGCAATCAGCCCCAGCATTTT
few	TRBV5-1	TRBJ2-5	TRBD2	CASSSQAGTKILSQETQYF	TGCGCCAGCAGCTCGCAGGCCGGGACTAAAATACTAAGCCAAGAGACCCAGTACTTC
NA	TRBV29-1	TRBJ2-3	NA	CSVEFSETSTDTQYF	TGCAGCGTTGAATTCTCAGAAACTAGCACAGATACGCAGTATTTT
few	TRBV5-1	TRBJ2-7	NA	CASSPGDGLDEQYF	TGCGCCAGCAGCCCTGGCGACGGTTTGGACGAGCAGTACTTC
few	TRBV18	TRBJ2-5	NA	CASSRTALTQYF	TGTGCCAGCTCACGGACGGCGCTGACCCAGTACTTC
NA	TRBV9	TRBJ1-3	NA	CASSVDPGGSGNTIYF	TGTGCCAGCAGCGTAGATCCGGGCGGCTCTGGAAACACCATATATTTT
many	TRBV5-1	TRBJ1-2	NA	CASTKRTGDYGYTF	TGCGCCAGCACGAAGCGAACGGGGGACTATGGCTACACCTTC
NA	TRBV5-8	TRBJ1-6	NA	CASKKGTGYNSPLHF	TGTGCCAGCAAGAAGGGCACAGGCTATAATTCACCCCTCCACTTT
many	TRBV20-1	TRBJ1-1	TRBD1	CSAGGQSPNTEAFF	TGCAGTGCTGGGGGACAGTCGCCGAACACTGAAGCTTTCTTT
NA	TRBV12-3/TRBV12-4	TRBJ2-3	TRBD2	CASSLQVLAGVTDTQYF	TGTGCCAGCAGTTTACAAGTCCTAGCGGGCGTCACAGATACGCAGTATTTT
NA	TRBV28	TRBJ2-2	NA	CASSSRRGADTGELFF	TGTGCCAGCAGTTCCCGGAGAGGTGCAGACACCGGGGAGCTGTTTTTT
few	TRBV27	TRBJ2-1	TRBD2	CANSSPGLAGVVNEQFF	TGTGCCAACAGTTCCCCCGGACTAGCGGGAGTAGTCAATGAGCAGTTCTTC
few	TRBV11-2	TRBJ2-1	NA	CASSITRPTRSGEQFF	TGTGCCAGCAGTATTACCCGACCTACACGCAGTGGTGAGCAGTTCTTC